The 21 T cell receptor beta chains presented below share a single source sample, sequenced in a study of identical twins. From the 5' RACE reads, TCRdb called clonotypes with MiXCR, one entry per CDR3 protein. The table includes hundreds of thousands of distinct CDR3 sequences, approximately 6% detected once. Specimen: naive T cells sorted from blood. These receptors originate from a man in his late teens or twenties in good health.

This clonotype was recorded at least ten times. The J gene is TRBJ1-5, the V gene TRBV7-2; D is unresolved. The V and J ends lost 3 bases and 1 base respectively, with 4 bases between them. The CDR3 loop spans 13 amino acids. Germline CDR1 SGHTA, CDR2 FQGNSA. CDR3 in amino acids: CASSFHSNQPQHF. CDR3 nucleotide sequence: TGTGCCAGCAGCTTCCACAGCAATCAGCCCCAGCATTTT.

This clonotype has a handful of counts. The chain joins TRBV7-9 to TRBJ2-6, with D uncertain. Germline CDR1 and CDR2: SEHNR and FQNEAQ (reference sequence). This CDR3 spans 17 amino acids. Trimming removed 2 bases from V and 2 bases from J, with 13 bases in between. CDR3: CASSLQVSSAGANVLTF. The CDR3 DNA reads as TGTGCCAGCAGCTTACAGGTATCGTCGGCTGGGGCCAACGTCCTGACTTTC.

There are many counts of this clonotype. The chain has TRBV15 and TRBJ1-2; a possible D gene is TRBD1 (5 bases). CDR3 size: 15 residues. Trimming removed 0 bases from V and 4 bases from J, with 12 bases in between. The germline V gene encodes CDR1 LNHNV and CDR2 YYDKDF (reference sequence). This CDR3 is CATSRDRRQGYGYTF. Here the CDR3 DNA reads TGTGCCACCAGCAGAGATCGTCGGCAGGGCTATGGCTACACCTTC.

This clonotype turned up a few times. The rearrangement joins TRBV20-1 to TRBJ2-3; 9 bases match TRBD1. CDR1 DFQATT and CDR2 SNEGSKA come from the germline V gene (reference sequence). Losses at the gene ends were 3 bases for V and 2 bases for J; bases not matched to a gene: 12. This CDR3 region has 17 residues. The CDR3: CSARGPPGQGHTDTQYF. CDR3 bases: TGCAGTGCTAGGGGCCCCCCGGGACAGGGCCACACAGATACGCAGTATTTT.

This clonotype was observed a few times. The J gene is TRBJ2-5, the V gene TRBV19; the match to TRBD2 covers 12 bases. The germline V gene encodes CDR1 LNHDA and CDR2 SQIVND (reference sequence). V shed 3 bases, J shed 6 bases, and the junction held 11 bases outside the gene matches. There are 17 residues in the CDR3. CDR3 in DNA: TGTGCCAGTAGTATCTCCCTGACTAGCGGGAGCCCCAAGACCCAGTACTTC. It encodes CASSISLTSGSPKTQYF.

This clonotype was observed once. The V gene is TRBV28, the J gene TRBJ2-7; D ambiguous. V was trimmed by 2 bases and J by 2 bases, leaving 10 bases between them. The CDR3 contains 14 residues. Per germline, CDR1 MDHEN and CDR2 SYDVKM. CDR3 coding DNA: TGTGCCAGCAGTTTACGCCAGATCCCCTACGAGCAGTACTTC. Protein sequence: CASSLRQIPYEQYF.

This clonotype has a count of ten or more. This chain uses TRBV3-1 with TRBJ2-3; D unresolved. Per germline, CDR1 LGHDT and CDR2 YNNKEL (reference sequence). The CDR3 is made up of 17 amino acids. V gave up 0 bases and J gave up 0 bases, with 13 bases separating them. The CDR3 reads CASSQDRVATSTDTQYF. For the CDR3, the DNA is TGTGCCAGCAGCCAAGATCGGGTAGCTACTAGCACAGATACGCAGTATTTT.

This clonotype came up many times. The rearrangement joins TRBV29-1 to TRBJ2-5; unclear D gene. Germline CDR1 reads SQVTM; CDR2 reads ANQGSEA. CDR3 size: 12 residues. Trimming took 4 bases from V and 5 from J, leaving 11 bases between them. The CDR3 coding sequence is TGCAGCGTTGGCGAAGGCAGGGAGACCCAGTACTTC. Its protein product is CSVGEGRETQYF.

This clonotype appeared a few times. This chain links TRBV10-3 with TRBJ1-1; 8 nucleotides align to TRBD1. The CDR3 consists of 13 residues. Trimming cost V 7 bases and J 4 bases; bases outside gene matches: 5. Germline V lookup: CDR1 ENHRY, CDR2 SYGVKD. CDR3 in amino acids: CAITGTGSTEAFF. CDR3 nucleotide sequence: TGTGCCATCACCGGGACAGGTTCCACTGAAGCTTTCTTT.

This rearrangement joins TRBV5-1 to TRBJ1-4, with a tentative D call TRBD1 (5 bases). CDR1 is SGHRS, CDR2 YFSETQ, per germline. V lost 0 bases, J lost 5 bases, and 11 bases lay in between. This CDR3 is 15 amino acids long. For the CDR3, the DNA is TGCGCCAGCAGCTTGGATACAGGTACCAATGAAAAACTGTTTTTT. It codes for CASSLDTGTNEKLFF.

This clonotype was detected ten times or more. The gene calls are TRBV12-3 or TRBV12-4 and TRBJ1-3; 7 bases are shared with TRBD1. V lost 6 bases to trimming and J lost 3 bases; unmatched junction nucleotides: 8. This CDR3 region has 15 residues. CDR3 in amino acids: CASSSDREFGNTIYF. For the CDR3, the DNA is TGTGCCAGCAGCTCCGACAGGGAGTTTGGAAACACCATATATTTT.

The table lists this clonotype with many counts. The chain joins TRBV5-1 to TRBJ1-2, with D maybe TRBD1 (6 bases). From germline, CDR1 is SGHRS and CDR2 YFSETQ. Trimming pared 3 bases from V and 4 bases from J, leaving 13 bases between. This CDR3 has 14 residues. The CDR3 nucleotides read TGCGCCAGCAGCTCGGGTGGACAGTCCTATGGCTACACCTTC. This translates into CASSSGGQSYGYTF.

Only a few counts were recorded for this clonotype. Here the CDR3 reads CASSQGYFYGYTF. In DNA form, the CDR3 reads TGTGCCAGCAGCCAAGGATATTTCTATGGCTACACCTTC. V and J are TRBV14 and TRBJ1-2; the D is unclear. Trimming pared 1 base from V and 4 bases from J, leaving 7 bases between. This CDR3 has 13 amino acids. Germline CDR1 reads SGHDN; CDR2 reads FVKESK.

This clonotype was picked up many times. The V and J genes are TRBV9 and TRBJ2-1, with 12 bases lining up with TRBD2. The ends lost 0 bases at V and 0 bases at J; junction bases unmatched: 13. Germline V gene sequence: CDR1 SGDLS, CDR2 YYNGEE. This CDR3 is built from 21 residues. The CDR3 coding sequence is TGTGCCAGCAGCGTAGCTACGGAGACTAGCGGGAGTCCTCGCTCCTACAATGAGCAGTTCTTC. It specifies CASSVATETSGSPRSYNEQFF.

This clonotype was detected ten times or more. The CDR3 sequence is CASSWKDRPQHF. The CDR3 DNA sequence: TGTGCCAGCAGTTGGAAGGATCGACCCCAGCATTTT. The chain employs TRBV12-3 or TRBV12-4 and TRBJ1-5; D gene uncertain. Trimming shortened V by 4 bases and J by 10 bases, and 11 bases separated the two germline ends. This CDR3 contains 12 residues.

This clonotype was found a few times. The chain is built from TRBV5-6 and TRBJ1-1; D is uncertain. Per the germline V gene, CDR1 is SGHDT and CDR2 is YYEEEE. Deletions cut 1 base from V and 4 bases from J, with 14 bases between. The CDR3 totals 15 residues. The CDR3 spells CASSLHEGTGTEAFF. For the CDR3, the DNA is TGTGCCAGCAGCTTGCACGAGGGTACGGGCACTGAAGCTTTCTTT.

Ten or more counts support this clonotype. The chain has TRBV7-2 and TRBJ2-3; D might be TRBD1 or TRBD2, each matching 6 bases. CDR1 is SGHTA, CDR2 FQGNSA, per germline. The CDR3 is made up of 15 amino acids. The ends were cut back, 5 bases at V and 1 base at J, with 13 bases in the middle. The CDR3 region is CASSQTRGGTDTQYF. DNA of the CDR3: TGTGCCAGCAGCCAGACAAGGGGGGGCACAGATACGCAGTATTTT.

The gene calls are TRBV20-1 and TRBJ2-7; 13 nucleotides match TRBD2. Germline trimming cut 6 bases from V and 5 bases from J; bases unmatched to any gene: 7. The CDR3 spans 14 residues. In germline, CDR1 is DFQATT, CDR2 SNEGSKA (reference sequence). In DNA form, the CDR3 reads TGCAGTGCGGACGGACTAGCGGGAGCCCACGAGCAGTACTTC. Translating it yields CSADGLAGAHEQYF.

This clonotype was counted between two and nine times. V is TRBV6-1 and J is TRBJ2-1, with TRBD2 matching 7 bases. The CDR3 has 19 amino acids. Looked up from germline, CDR1 is MNHNS and CDR2 is SASEGT. The ends lost 10 bases at V and 0 bases at J; junction bases unmatched: 21. The CDR3 is CATLSAPRGRGSSYNEQFF. For the CDR3, the DNA is TGTGCCACACTAAGCGCCCCCCGGGGGAGGGGAAGCTCCTACAATGAGCAGTTCTTC.

The rearrangement links TRBV12-2 to TRBJ2-7; the DNA was not used to check the table's D call, TRBD2. TRBV12-2 is recorded as a pseudogene. The CDR3 is 17 amino acids. In DNA form, the CDR3 reads TGTGCAAGTCGCTTCGCAGGGACTAGCGGGGACCCCTACGAGCAGTACGTC. It specifies CASRFAGTSGDPYEQYV.

Many counts were recorded for this clonotype. The chain couples TRBV27 to TRBJ1-5; D call uncertain. V was clipped by 6 bases and J by 5 bases, with 11 bases between them. The CDR3 is 13 amino acids. Germline values: CDR1 MNHEY, CDR2 SMNVEV (reference sequence). In nucleotides, the CDR3 is TGTGCCAGCAGCCGGGCAAGAGATCAGCCCCAGCATTTT. Amino acids: CASSRARDQPQHF.